This T cell receptor beta chain originates from a study of blood T cells in healthy people across ages. Germline V gene lookup returns CDR1 SNHLY and CDR2 FYNNEI. This CDR3 has 15 residues. Trimming stripped 4 bases from V and 1 base from J, with 11 bases between. A second PCR of 7 to 11 cycles used a sample-barcoded 5' primer and a J-beta primer mix. TCRdb redid the calling of the 5' RACE reads with MiXCR, one entry per CDR3 protein. The table records around 1.5 million distinct CDR3 sequences, about 43% of them present only once. Per sample, at least 6 micrograms of total RNA were extracted. The receptor was derived from a woman between 18 and 30 years old in good health. Sequences were obtained from blood. The rearrangement links TRBV2 to TRBJ1-3, with a weak D call TRBD1 (6 bases). Here the CDR3 DNA reads TGTGCCAGCAGTGCGACAGGAGGGTCTGGAAACACCATATATTTT. Protein sequence: CASSATGGSGNTIYF. The full variable domain, its missing parts supplied by reference TRBV2 and TRBJ1-3, is EPEVTQTPSHQVTQMGQEVILRCVPISNHLYFYWYRQILGQKVEFLVSFYNNEISEKSEIFDDQFSVERPDGSNFTLKIRSTKLEDSAMYFCASSATGGSGNTIYFGEGSWLTVV.